The T cell receptor beta chain under discussion was sequenced for a study of CD8+ T cells in alopecia areata. Study information: The drug, oral tofacitinib, was given to treated patients at 5 to 10 mg twice daily.

Study-level results: Between patients, shared TCR sequences were less clear than in mice. This was possibly due in part to HLA diversity in the patient population.

From germline, CDR1 is SGDLS and CDR2 YYNGEE. V was cut by 0 bases and J by 2 bases, with 7 bases left in between. The CDR3 totals 14 residues. RNA extraction was followed by reverse transcription into cDNA, which acted as the sequencing template. Measured with immunoSEQ multiplex PCR; TCRdb has only the in-frame clones, and not every one. The top ten hold about a sixth of the sample, which has 100,000 or so clones, roughly 60% seen once. For this clone: What it recognizes is unknown.

Noted treatment: oral pan-JAK inhibitor, 5-10 mg twice daily. The sequence derives from a human donor with alopecia areata. The specimen comprised CD8+ T cells sorted from blood, sampled between weeks 55 and 65, from a patient treated with tofacitinib. The chain is built from TRBV9 and TRBJ2-3, with D perhaps TRBD2 (5 bases). CDR3 residues: CASSVGRVTDTQYF. DNA of the CDR3: TGTGCCAGCAGCGTAGGGCGGGTCACAGATACGCAGTATTTT. The complete variable domain, with remaining parts taken from reference TRBV9 and TRBJ2-3, reads DSGVTQTPKHLITATGQRVTLRCSPRSGDLSVYWYQQSLDQGLQFLIQYYNGEERAKGNILERFSAQQFPDLHSELNLSSLELGDSALYFCASSVGRVTDTQYFGPGTRLTVL.